These 13 T cell receptor beta chains originate from one sample sequenced in a study of T cell responses to AZD1222 COVID-19 vaccine. This table comes from immunoSEQ multiplex PCR, and its TCRdb copy is limited to in-frame clones, with some not included. This table has fewer than 130,000 clones, more than 90% appearing once. The source was peripheral blood, collected on day 0 of AZD1222 vaccination. Receptors were obtained from an adult in good health.

V gene TRBV5-5 combines with J gene TRBJ1-4, with a possible D match to TRBD1 (5 bases). The V gene lost 1 base and the J gene lost 0 bases, with 10 bases spanning the gap. The CDR3 length is 16 residues. Germline CDR1 SGHKS, CDR2 YYEKEE (reference sequence). CDR3 amino acids: CASSLTGLATNEKLFF. CDR3 bases: TGTGCCAGCAGCTTGACAGGTCTTGCAACTAATGAAAAACTGTTTTTT.

V usage is TRBV28 and J usage is TRBJ2-4, with TRBD2 as a possible D gene (5 bases). The CDR3 loop spans 18 amino acids. The V and J ends lost 6 bases and 0 bases respectively, with 21 bases between them. Germline CDR1 is MDHEN and CDR2 is SYDVKM. CDR3 in amino acids: CASREGGAGDIAKNIQYF. As DNA, the CDR3 is TGTGCCAGCAGAGAAGGAGGAGCCGGTGACATAGCCAAAAACATTCAGTACTTC. Supplemented by reference TRBV28 and TRBJ2-4, the full variable domain reads DVKVTQSSRYLVKRTGEKVFLECVQDMDHENMFWYRQDPGLGLRLIYFSYDVKMKEKGDIPEGYSVSREKKERFSLILESASTNQTSMYLCASREGGAGDIAKNIQYFGAGTRLSVL.

This clone has a single count. The V call is TRBV19, the J call TRBJ1-4; D is ambiguous. Germline V gene lookup returns CDR1 LNHDA and CDR2 SQIVND (reference sequence). Trimming took off 4 bases at V and 5 bases at J, with 11 bases between the two ends. The CDR3 has 14 residues. This CDR3 is CASSTTSFNEKLFF. The CDR3 nucleotides read TGTGCCAGTAGTACGACATCTTTCAATGAAAAACTGTTTTTT.

V gene TRBV1 combines with J gene TRBJ1-4. TRBV1 is a documented pseudogene. The CDR3 covers 20 residues. Here the CDR3 DNA reads TGCACCAGCAGCCAACTACCGGGACGGCGAGACGGTAAAACTAATGAAAAACTGTTTTTT. This translates into CTSSQLPGRRDGKTNEKLFF.

This rearrangement joins TRBV4-3 to TRBJ1-2, with TRBD1 matching over 7 bases. Germline V gene data show CDR1 as LGHNA and CDR2 as YSLEER. The CDR3 length is 14 residues. V dropped 1 base and J dropped 4; count of bases not matched to a gene: 3. The CDR3 loop reads CASSQVQGRYGYTF. As DNA, the CDR3 is TGCGCCAGCAGCCAAGTACAGGGGCGCTATGGCTACACCTTC.

The CDR3, as DNA: TGTGCCAGCAGCTCAACCGACAGGGCAGAAGGAAACACCATATATTTT. Its protein is CASSSTDRAEGNTIYF. J is TRBJ1-3 and V is TRBV7-9, with 7 nucleotides matching TRBD1. Per germline, CDR1 SEHNR and CDR2 FQNEAQ (reference sequence). V trimming: 4 bases; J trimming: 4 bases; junction bases outside the gene matches: 10. This CDR3 is built from 16 residues. The complete variable domain, with remaining parts taken from reference TRBV7-9 and TRBJ1-3, reads DTGVSQNPRHKITKRGQNVTFRCDPISEHNRLYWYRQTLGQGPEFLTYFQNEAQLEKSRLLSDRFSAERPKGSFSTLEIQRTEQGDSAMYLCASSSTDRAEGNTIYFGEGSWLTVV.

The chain is built from TRBV20-1 and TRBJ2-1; D is undetermined. The CDR3 consists of 16 residues. Germline CDR1 is DFQATT and CDR2 is SNEGSKA (reference sequence). Trimming left V 3 bases short and J 9 bases short, with 24 bases between. This chain's CDR3 is CSASFPSPHLSAEQFF. CDR3 DNA sequence: TGCAGTGCTAGTTTCCCGTCCCCCCACTTGTCGGCTGAGCAGTTCTTC.

The chain combines TRBV3-1 (or the pseudogene TRBV3-2) with TRBJ1-1; D possibly corresponds to TRBD1 (5 bases). Germline CDR1 reads LGHDT; CDR2 reads YNNKEL (reference sequence). The CDR3 has 14 residues. Trimming shortened V by 4 bases and J by 1 base, and 10 bases separated the two germline ends. CDR3 protein: CASSRLGTNTEAFF. The CDR3 DNA sequence: TGTGCCAGCAGCCGCTTGGGGACGAACACTGAAGCTTTCTTT.

V is TRBV11-3 and J is TRBJ1-3; tentatively, D is TRBD1 (5 bases). Trimming left V 6 bases short and J 4 bases short, with 16 bases between. The CDR3 sequence is 15 residues long. CDR1 is SGHNT and CDR2 is YENEEA in the germline V gene. Written as DNA, the CDR3 is TGTGCCAGCAGGGTGGGGCCGCAAGAGGGAAACACCATATATTTT. Amino acids: CASRVGPQEGNTIYF.

This chain links TRBV27 with TRBJ1-2, with unresolved D. V gave up 5 bases and J gave up 4 bases, with 8 bases separating them. The CDR3 covers 12 residues. Germline CDR1 is MNHEY and CDR2 is SMNVEV (reference sequence). The CDR3 protein is CASSPGSYGYTF. Written as DNA, the CDR3 is TGTGCCAGCAGTCCCGGGAGCTATGGCTACACCTTC.

V gene TRBV30 combines with J gene TRBJ2-7; the match to TRBD2 covers 7 bases. The CDR3 sequence is 14 residues long. The V gene's germline CDR1 is GTSNPN and CDR2 SVGIG (reference sequence). The J segment lost 5 bases and the V segment lost 2 bases, leaving 9 bases of the junction unmatched. Here the CDR3 DNA reads TGTGCCTGGAGTCGGTTTTCCCGGGAGGACGAGCAGTACTTC. Translating gives CAWSRFSREDEQYF.

The genes are TRBV27 and TRBJ1-1, with D tentatively TRBD1 (5 bases). Per germline, CDR1 MNHEY and CDR2 SMNVEV (reference sequence). The V end lost 8 bases, the J end lost 8 bases, and 15 bases lay between the germline ends. The CDR3 covers 12 residues. The CDR3, as DNA: TGTGCCAGCGATTCCAGGGTAGCGGAAGCTTTCTTT. This encodes CASDSRVAEAFF.

J is TRBJ2-7 and V is TRBV29-1; 10 bases are a match to TRBD1. V dropped 5 bases and J dropped 3; count of bases not matched to a gene: 4. This CDR3 is built from 13 residues. Germline CDR1 reads SQVTM; CDR2 reads ANQGSEA. CDR3: CSVRTGGNYEQYF. As DNA, the CDR3 is TGCAGCGTTAGGACAGGGGGAAACTACGAGCAGTACTTC.